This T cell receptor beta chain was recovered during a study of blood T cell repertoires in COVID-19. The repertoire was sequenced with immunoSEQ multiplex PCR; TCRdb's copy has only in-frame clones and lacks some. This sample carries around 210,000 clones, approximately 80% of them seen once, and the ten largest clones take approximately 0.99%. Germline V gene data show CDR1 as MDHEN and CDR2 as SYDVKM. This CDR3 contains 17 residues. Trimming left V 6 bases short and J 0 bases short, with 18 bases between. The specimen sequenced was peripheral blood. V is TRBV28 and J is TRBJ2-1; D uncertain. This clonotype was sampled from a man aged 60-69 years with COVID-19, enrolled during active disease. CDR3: CASRTFQVRSSYNEQFF. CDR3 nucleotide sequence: TGTGCCAGCAGAACATTCCAAGTGAGGAGCTCCTACAATGAGCAGTTCTTC.